These 18 T cell receptor beta chains were sequenced from one sample in a study of T-cell memory formation after mild COVID-19. TCRdb redid the calling of the 5' RACE reads with MiXCR, one entry per CDR3 protein. The table includes under 300,000 distinct CDR3 sequences, 15% to 20% detected once. Input material: PBMCs or a T cell subset sorted from them (not recorded which). These receptors were obtained from a man younger than 35 who had mild COVID-19 (a few samples of this study predate the infection). Cell type and time point are not known.

This chain connects TRBV19 to TRBJ2-2; D is perhaps TRBD2 (6 bases). V gave up 8 bases and J gave up 7 bases, with 26 bases separating them. The CDR3 sequence is 17 residues long. CDR1 and CDR2 (germline): LNHDA, SQIVND (reference sequence). The CDR3 nucleotides are TGTGCCAGTTCAAACCCGACGGGGGAAACCTACATCGGGGAGCTGTTTTTT. Translation gives CASSNPTGETYIGELFF.

The sample holds many counts of this clonotype. The V and J genes are TRBV7-2 and TRBJ1-5; D is possibly TRBD1 (5 bases). This CDR3 spans 13 amino acids. CDR1 and CDR2 from the germline V gene are SGHTA and FQGNSA. V was trimmed by 4 bases and J by 5 bases, leaving 9 bases between them. DNA for the CDR3: TGTGCCAGCAGCTCGCAGGGAGATCAGCCCCAGCATTTT. Translation gives CASSSQGDQPQHF.

This clonotype has ten or more counts. The genes are TRBV5-1 and TRBJ1-1; the D is unclear. Germline-derived CDR1 and CDR2 are SGHRS and YFSETQ. CDR3 size: 14 residues. V shed 3 bases and J shed 1 base, with 10 bases lying between them. CDR3 protein: CASSSAASNTEAFF. CDR3 DNA sequence: TGCGCCAGCAGCTCGGCGGCATCGAACACTGAAGCTTTCTTT.

J is TRBJ1-1 and V is TRBV12-3 or TRBV12-4; D possibly corresponds to TRBD1 (6 bases). The CDR3 is made up of 17 amino acids. The V and J ends lost 4 bases and 5 bases respectively, with 23 bases between them. CDR3 protein: CASSSPHPQGSGTEAFF. CDR3 nucleotide sequence: TGTGCCAGCAGTTCACCTCACCCCCAGGGGAGTGGGACTGAAGCTTTCTTT.

This clonotype was seen only a few times. V and J are TRBV4-1 and TRBJ1-1; D not certain. Germline CDR1 reads MGHRA; CDR2 reads YSYEKL. The CDR3 sequence is 12 residues long. V was trimmed by 0 bases and J by 7 bases, leaving 6 bases between them. DNA of the CDR3: TGCGCCAGCAGCCAAGATGGAGGTGAAGCTTTCTTT. Its translation is CASSQDGGEAFF.

This clonotype was observed a handful of times. The CDR3: CASSSRRSPLRSYGYTF. In nucleotides, the CDR3 is TGCGCCAGCAGCTCAAGACGGAGCCCCCTTCGTAGCTATGGCTACACCTTC. The gene calls are TRBV5-1 and TRBJ1-2; no reliable D call. CDR3 length: 17 amino acids. The germline V and J ends were trimmed by 3 bases and 4 bases, with 22 bases remaining between them. Germline V gene lookup returns CDR1 SGHRS and CDR2 YFSETQ.

The sample holds a few counts of this clonotype. The rearrangement joins TRBV9 to TRBJ1-1; the D is unclear. CDR1 is SGDLS, CDR2 YYNGEE, per germline. CDR3 length: 13 amino acids. V dropped 3 bases and J dropped 2 bases, with 8 bases sitting between them. Written as DNA, the CDR3 is TGTGCCAGCAGCGAGCCGGTCAACACTGAAGCTTTCTTT. It codes for CASSEPVNTEAFF.

This chain connects TRBV5-1 to TRBJ2-7; D call uncertain. CDR1 and CDR2 (germline): SGHRS, YFSETQ. This CDR3 comprises 17 residues. V gave up 0 bases and J gave up 1 base, with 17 bases separating them. The DNA of the CDR3 is TGCGCCAGCAGCTTGGCCGCCAGCTCGAGACGGTCCTACGAGCAGTACTTC. Translating gives CASSLAASSRRSYEQYF.

This rearrangement joins TRBV7-9 to TRBJ1-5; no clear D. Looked up from germline, CDR1 is SEHNR and CDR2 is FQNEAQ (reference sequence). Trimming shortened V by 2 bases and J by 5 bases, and 4 bases separated the two germline ends. This CDR3 is built from 12 residues. DNA for the CDR3: TGTGCCAGCAGCTTATTCGATCAGCCCCAGCATTTT. This gives the protein CASSLFDQPQHF.

This clonotype was counted a few times. The genes are TRBV6-5 and TRBJ2-7, with D unresolved. This CDR3 is built from 15 residues. Germline CDR1 is MNHEY and CDR2 is SVGAGI. V was shortened by 0 bases and J by 2 bases, with 11 bases between the two germline ends. In DNA form, the CDR3 reads TGTGCCAGCAGTTACTCGAGGTACAAGGCCTACGAGCAGTACTTC. Translated: CASSYSRYKAYEQYF.

Many counts were recorded for this clonotype. The chain joins TRBV12-3 or TRBV12-4 to TRBJ2-7; D not certain. Between the trimmed V and J ends, which lost 6 bases and 6 bases, there was a span of 12 bases. The CDR3 covers 12 residues. The CDR3 DNA is TGTGCCAGCAGCCCCTCTTTGGGCGAGCAGTACTTC. It translates to CASSPSLGEQYF.

The chain recombines TRBV4-2 with TRBJ2-2, with no clear D. V was clipped by 4 bases and J by 0 bases, with 12 bases between them. This CDR3 has 16 amino acids. Germline assignment: CDR1 LGHNA and CDR2 YNFKEQ. The CDR3 loop reads CASSPLRLTNTGELFF. Written as DNA, the CDR3 is TGTGCCAGCAGCCCCCTGCGGTTAACGAACACCGGGGAGCTGTTTTTT.

This clonotype appeared a few times. The chain has TRBV4-2 and TRBJ2-5; D unresolved. CDR3 length: 14 residues. The V end lost 0 bases, the J end lost 5 bases, and 10 bases lay between the germline ends. Germline CDR1 and CDR2: LGHNA and YNFKEQ. The CDR3 DNA reads as TGTGCCAGCAGCCAAGAGAGTAACGGTGAGACCCAGTACTTC. It yields the protein CASSQESNGETQYF.

The genes are TRBV20-1 and TRBJ1-2; 11 positions match TRBD1. Germline-derived CDR1 and CDR2 are DFQATT and SNEGSKA (reference sequence). The CDR3 has 13 residues. The junction had 2 bases not matched to a gene; V was cut back by 6 bases and J by 2 bases. This chain's CDR3 is CSAGDRGNYGYTF. The CDR3 nucleotides are TGCAGTGCCGGGGACAGGGGGAACTATGGCTACACCTTC.

J is TRBJ1-4 and V is TRBV29-1; TRBD1 matches at 8 bases. V gave up 8 bases and J gave up 6 bases; unmatched junction bases: 8. CDR3 size: 13 residues. The germline gives CDR1 SQVTM, CDR2 ANQGSEA. The CDR3 protein is CSYSGQGDEKLFF. In nucleotides, the CDR3 is TGCAGCTATTCAGGACAGGGAGATGAAAAACTGTTTTTT.

Many counts were recorded for this clonotype. The rearrangement uses TRBV6-5 and TRBJ2-5, with D tentatively TRBD2 (5 bases). Germline assignment: CDR1 MNHEY and CDR2 SVGAGI. CDR3 length: 12 residues. V dropped 6 bases and J dropped 3 bases, with 8 bases sitting between them. The CDR3 DNA follows: TGTGCCAGCAGGGTGGGAGAAGAGACCCAGTACTTC. Translated: CASRVGEETQYF.

This clonotype was picked up a small number of times. The chain employs TRBV20-1 and TRBJ1-2, with TRBD1 matching 10 bases. The CDR3 sequence is 17 residues long. Germline V gene lookup returns CDR1 DFQATT and CDR2 SNEGSKA (reference sequence). V lost 5 bases, J lost 0 bases, and 12 bases stayed unmatched. The DNA for the CDR3 is TGCAGTGCTCCCGGGACAGGGGCCCAACTAGCTAACTATGGCTACACCTTC. This encodes CSAPGTGAQLANYGYTF.

This clonotype came up a few times. The V and J genes are TRBV7-2 and TRBJ2-7, with a possible D match to TRBD1 (6 bases). Trimming stripped 5 bases from V and 0 bases from J, with 11 bases between. CDR1 and CDR2 from the germline V gene are SGHTA and FQGNSA. This CDR3 has 14 residues. CDR3 region: CASSPRDISYEQYF. As DNA, the CDR3 is TGTGCCAGCAGCCCTCGGGACATCTCCTACGAGCAGTACTTC.